This entry concerns a single T cell receptor beta chain. Its target is not known. The PCR employed 60 Vbeta primers together with 13 Jbeta primers. Measured with immunoSEQ multiplex PCR; TCRdb has only the in-frame clones, and not every one. The sample has about 74,000 clones. The data stem from a study of cytomegalovirus exposure and HLA in healthy donors. General study results and limits: What a later analysis showed was that several of the most significant clusters appeared linked to common viral pathogens.

The CDR3 is 15 residues long. The J segment lost 6 bases and the V segment lost 0 bases, leaving 7 bases of the junction unmatched. Germline-derived CDR1 and CDR2 are SGHNT and YYREEE (reference sequence). The TCR originated in a female donor in good health and CMV-seropositive. This chain uses TRBV5-4 with TRBJ1-2; the match to TRBD1 covers 8 bases. The sample consisted of PBMCs. The CDR3 DNA reads as TGTGCCAGCAGCTTGGGTCAGGGGGCAGCTAATGGCTACACCTTC. It specifies CASSLGQGAANGYTF.